The sequence of this T cell receptor beta chain was determined in a study of blood T cell repertoires in COVID-19. Across the whole study: The origin of the acute and convalescent COVID-19 samples was the United States, Italy and Spain.

This CDR3 region has 18 residues. Authors' methods: Amplification with reference gene primers provided the estimates of nucleated cell counts. The repertoire was sequenced with immunoSEQ multiplex PCR; TCRdb's copy has only in-frame clones and lacks some. The V and J calls and clone size are taken from that table; D and trimming were inferred from the DNA. The sample shows under 200,000 clones, approximately 91% of them seen only once. The sequence came from a middle-aged man with acute or convalescent COVID-19. The specimen was peripheral blood. The V gene is TRBV21-1, the J gene TRBJ2-1; TRBD2 is taken as the D call from the table, unchecked against the DNA. TRBV21-1 represents a pseudogene. CDR3 DNA sequence: TGTGCCAGCAGCAAAGATGCACGATTGGAGGGAACCTACAATGAGCAGTTCTTC. Its protein is CASSKDARLEGTYNEQFF.